This TCR beta chain was recorded in a study of T cell responses to AZD1222 COVID-19 vaccine. V gave up 4 bases and J gave up 6 bases; unmatched junction bases: 9. CDR3 length equals 14 residues. The germline V gene has CDR1 SGHDN and CDR2 FVKESK. The data were produced by immunoSEQ multiplex PCR, yet TCRdb's version contains in-frame clones alone and is incomplete. Altogether around 100,000 clones are present, approximately 87% being singletons, with the ten largest covering around 15%. V usage is TRBV14 and J usage is TRBJ2-7; 7 bases line up with TRBD1. Sequencing used peripheral blood, obtained on day 0 of AZD1222 vaccination. This clonotype was sampled from an adult in good health. The CDR3 bases are TGTGCCAGCAGCCCCCAGGGGGTTTCGGGCGAGCAGTACTTC. This codes for CASSPQGVSGEQYF.